These T cell receptor beta chains were read from a single sample in a study of blood T cell repertoires in COVID-19. Measured with immunoSEQ multiplex PCR; TCRdb has only the in-frame clones, and not every one. Of around 330,000 clones in the sample, 90% were seen once. The sample comprised PBMCs or T cells enriched from blood (not recorded which). Receptors were obtained from a man aged 55 to 70 who had recovered from COVID-19. Each CDR3 is given with its conserved first and last residue. A D gene is named only where the DNA matches it firmly.

CASSLDADRGGEKLFF	TRBD1	TRBV5-1	TRBJ1-4
CASSYDRRSGYTF	.	TRBV5-6	TRBJ1-2
CAWSVYGYTEAFF	.	TRBV30	TRBJ1-1
CASSEWDSSYNSPLHF	TRBD1	TRBV10-1	TRBJ1-6
CASSQESAGAGNTIYF	.	TRBV3-1/TRBV3-2	TRBJ1-3
CASSAVAGGPLNEQFF	TRBD2	TRBV10-2	TRBJ2-1
CASSLAASTYNEQFF	.	TRBV11-1	TRBJ2-1
CATSREWGSSGGPSYEQYF	TRBD2	TRBV15	TRBJ2-7
CASSLIPRYNEQFF	.	TRBV27	TRBJ2-1
CATSDTSTSGPINEQFF	TRBD2	TRBV24-1	TRBJ2-1
CASSTTGGRYGYTF	TRBD1	TRBV7-2	TRBJ1-2
CASSPGGPTGELFF	.	TRBV7-6	TRBJ2-2
CASSPSGLVQEMNQETQYF	TRBD2	TRBV5-1	TRBJ2-5
CASSMGQGNTEAFF	TRBD1	TRBV19	TRBJ1-1
CSQKASGSHNEQFF	TRBD2	TRBV29-1	TRBJ2-1
CASSIGQMNYGYTF	.	TRBV7-2	TRBJ1-2
CASSLDYYEQYF	.	TRBV5-1	TRBJ2-7
CASRRPHTEAFF	.	TRBV12-3/TRBV12-4	TRBJ1-1
CAWDRPSGNTIYF	.	TRBV30	TRBJ1-3
CASSTSSSTDTQYF	.	TRBV10-1	TRBJ2-3
CATRRQVGIDEQYF	.	TRBV2	TRBJ2-7
CASSQGTGTGGYGYTF	TRBD1	TRBV3-1/TRBV3-2	TRBJ1-2
CASSDNRGGTQYF	TRBD1	TRBV2	TRBJ2-3
CASSQGVASGGNEQFF	TRBD2	TRBV4-3	TRBJ2-1
CASSRTGDNQPQHF	TRBD1	TRBV6-5	TRBJ1-5
CASSPGTYNQPQHF	.	TRBV18	TRBJ1-5
CASSDAGAGNNIQYF	.	TRBV5-6	TRBJ2-4
CASSAPGGSYEQYF	TRBD2	TRBV5-1	TRBJ2-7
CASSPFRPGQTIYEQYF	TRBD1	TRBV18	TRBJ2-7
CASSLGEYSEQYF	.	TRBV5-5	TRBJ2-7
CASSIQGATQETQYF	TRBD1	TRBV19	TRBJ2-5
CASSTQGAQEQYF	TRBD1	TRBV19	TRBJ2-7
CASSTGTEYNEQFF	TRBD1	TRBV5-4	TRBJ2-1
CASSQVGTVNEKLFF	TRBD1	TRBV14	TRBJ1-4
CASSPRTGRNTGELFF	TRBD1	TRBV3-1/TRBV3-2	TRBJ2-2
CAWKEGLGLGEKLFF	.	TRBV30	TRBJ1-4
CSAAWALGYTF	.	TRBV20-1	TRBJ1-2
CASSQQVIPTYEQYF	.	TRBV4-1	TRBJ2-7
CASSLTGGNEQFF	TRBD2	TRBV5-4	TRBJ2-1
CASSIGGWGTSGAQYF	TRBD2	TRBV19	TRBJ2-7
CASREDRVSNQPQHF	.	TRBV27	TRBJ1-5